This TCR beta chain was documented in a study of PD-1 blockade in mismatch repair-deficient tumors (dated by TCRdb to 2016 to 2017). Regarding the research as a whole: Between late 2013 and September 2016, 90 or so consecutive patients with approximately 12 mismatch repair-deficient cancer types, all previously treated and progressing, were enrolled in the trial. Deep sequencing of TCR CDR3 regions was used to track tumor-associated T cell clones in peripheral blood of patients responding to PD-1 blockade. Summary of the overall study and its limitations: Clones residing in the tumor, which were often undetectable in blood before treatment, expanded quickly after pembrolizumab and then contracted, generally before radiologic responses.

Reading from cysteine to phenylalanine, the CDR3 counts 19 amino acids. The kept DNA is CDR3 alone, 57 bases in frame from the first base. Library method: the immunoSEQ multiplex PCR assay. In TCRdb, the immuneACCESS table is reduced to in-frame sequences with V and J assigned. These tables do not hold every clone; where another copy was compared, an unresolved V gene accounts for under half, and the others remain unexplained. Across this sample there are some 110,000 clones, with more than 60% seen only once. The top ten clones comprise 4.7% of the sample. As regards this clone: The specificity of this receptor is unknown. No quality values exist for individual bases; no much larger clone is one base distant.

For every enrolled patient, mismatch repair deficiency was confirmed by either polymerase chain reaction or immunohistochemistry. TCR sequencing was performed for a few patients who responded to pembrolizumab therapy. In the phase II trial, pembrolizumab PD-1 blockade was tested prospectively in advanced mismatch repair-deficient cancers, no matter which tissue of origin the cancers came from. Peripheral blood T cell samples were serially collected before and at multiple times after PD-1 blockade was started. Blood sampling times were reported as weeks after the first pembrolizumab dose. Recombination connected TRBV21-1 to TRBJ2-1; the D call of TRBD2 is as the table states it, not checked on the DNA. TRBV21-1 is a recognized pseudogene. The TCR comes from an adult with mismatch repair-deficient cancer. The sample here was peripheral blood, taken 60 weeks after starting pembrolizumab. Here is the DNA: TGTGCCAGCAGCAAAACTGTGGGAGAGGGGAGGGGTTCCTACAATGAGCAGTTCTTC. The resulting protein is CASSKTVGEGRGSYNEQFF.